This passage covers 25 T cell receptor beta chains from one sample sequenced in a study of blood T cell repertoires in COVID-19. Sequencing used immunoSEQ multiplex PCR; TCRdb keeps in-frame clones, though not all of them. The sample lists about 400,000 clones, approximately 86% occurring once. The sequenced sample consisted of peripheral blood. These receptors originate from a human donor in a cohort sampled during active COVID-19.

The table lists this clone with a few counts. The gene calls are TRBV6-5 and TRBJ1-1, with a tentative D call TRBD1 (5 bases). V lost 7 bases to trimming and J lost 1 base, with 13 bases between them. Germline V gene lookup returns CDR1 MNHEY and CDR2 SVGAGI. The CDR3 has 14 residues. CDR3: CASTLGAENTEAFF. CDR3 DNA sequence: TGTGCCAGCACCCTAGGGGCAGAGAACACTGAAGCTTTCTTT.

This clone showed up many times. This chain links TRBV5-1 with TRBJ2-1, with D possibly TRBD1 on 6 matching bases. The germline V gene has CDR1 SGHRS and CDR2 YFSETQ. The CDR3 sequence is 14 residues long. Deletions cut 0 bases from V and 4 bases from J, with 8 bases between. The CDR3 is CASSLEDRYNEQFF. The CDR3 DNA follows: TGCGCCAGCAGCTTGGAGGACAGATACAATGAGCAGTTCTTC. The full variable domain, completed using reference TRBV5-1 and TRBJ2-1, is KAGVTQTPRYLIKTRGQQVTLSCSPISGHRSVSWYQQTPGQGLQFLFEYFSETQRNKGNFPGRFSGRQFSNSRSEMNVSTLELGDSALYLCASSLEDRYNEQFFGPGTRLTVL.

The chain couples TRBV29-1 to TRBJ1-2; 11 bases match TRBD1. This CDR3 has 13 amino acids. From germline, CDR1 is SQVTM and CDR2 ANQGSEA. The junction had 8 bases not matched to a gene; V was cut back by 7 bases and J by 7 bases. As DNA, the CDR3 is TGCAGCGCAGGCGGACAGGGGGCGGGTGGCTACACCTTC. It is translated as CSAGGQGAGGYTF.

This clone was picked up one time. The DNA of the CDR3 is TGCGCCAGCACCCGGAGGGGGGGGCATATGGCAGATACGCAGTATTTT. As protein: CASTRRGGHMADTQYF. This chain uses TRBV5-1 with TRBJ2-3; possible D gene TRBD2, 7 bases. The CDR3 extends over 16 amino acids. V dropped 6 bases and J dropped 4 bases, with 21 bases sitting between them. Germline values: CDR1 SGHRS, CDR2 YFSETQ.

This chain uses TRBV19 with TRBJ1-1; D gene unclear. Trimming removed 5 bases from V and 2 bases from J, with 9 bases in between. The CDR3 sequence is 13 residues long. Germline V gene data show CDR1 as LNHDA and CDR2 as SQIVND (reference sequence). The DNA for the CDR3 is TGTGCCAGTAGTCGGGAAGTTAACACTGAAGCTTTCTTT. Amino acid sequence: CASSREVNTEAFF.

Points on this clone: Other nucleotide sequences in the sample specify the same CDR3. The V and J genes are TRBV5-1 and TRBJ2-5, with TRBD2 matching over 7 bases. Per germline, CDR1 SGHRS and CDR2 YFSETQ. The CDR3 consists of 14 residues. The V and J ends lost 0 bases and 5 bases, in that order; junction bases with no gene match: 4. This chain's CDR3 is CASSLDRGGETQYF. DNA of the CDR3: TGCGCCAGCAGCTTGGATAGGGGAGGGGAGACCCAGTACTTC. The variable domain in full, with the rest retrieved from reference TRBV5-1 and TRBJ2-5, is KAGVTQTPRYLIKTRGQQVTLSCSPISGHRSVSWYQQTPGQGLQFLFEYFSETQRNKGNFPGRFSGRQFSNSRSEMNVSTLELGDSALYLCASSLDRGGETQYFGPGTRLLVL.

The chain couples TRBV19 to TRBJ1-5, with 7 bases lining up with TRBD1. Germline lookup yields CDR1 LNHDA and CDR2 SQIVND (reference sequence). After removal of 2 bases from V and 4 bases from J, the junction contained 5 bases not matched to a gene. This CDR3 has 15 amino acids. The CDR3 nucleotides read TGTGCCAGTAGTATAAATAAGGGGGCGAATCAGCCCCAGCATTTT. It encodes CASSINKGANQPQHF.

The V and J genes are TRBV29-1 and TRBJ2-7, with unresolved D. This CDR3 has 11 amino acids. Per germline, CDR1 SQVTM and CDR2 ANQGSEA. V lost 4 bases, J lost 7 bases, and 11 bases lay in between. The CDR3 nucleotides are TGCAGCGTTGGCAGTCCCTGGGAGCAGTACTTC. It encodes CSVGSPWEQYF.

The CDR3 protein is CASSLAGEFDSPLHF. The DNA of the CDR3 is TGCGCCAGCAGCTTGGCCGGGGAGTTTGATTCACCCCTCCACTTT. The rearrangement joins TRBV5-1 to TRBJ1-6; unclear D gene. The CDR3 loop spans 15 amino acids. Germline V gene sequence: CDR1 SGHRS, CDR2 YFSETQ. V was clipped by 0 bases and J by 8 bases, with 12 bases between them.

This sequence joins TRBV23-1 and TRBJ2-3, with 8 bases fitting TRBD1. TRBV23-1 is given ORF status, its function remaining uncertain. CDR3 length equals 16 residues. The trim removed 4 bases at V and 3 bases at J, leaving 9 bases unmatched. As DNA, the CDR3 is TGCGCCAGCAGTCTAGTCGGACAGGGTTTAACAGATACGCAGTATTTT. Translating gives CASSLVGQGLTDTQYF.

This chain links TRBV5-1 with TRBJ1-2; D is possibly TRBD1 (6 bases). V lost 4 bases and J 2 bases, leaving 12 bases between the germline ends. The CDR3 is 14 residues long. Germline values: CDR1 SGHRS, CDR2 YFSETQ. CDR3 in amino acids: CASSPDGQNYGYTF. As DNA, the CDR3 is TGCGCCAGCAGCCCCGACGGACAGAACTATGGCTACACCTTC.

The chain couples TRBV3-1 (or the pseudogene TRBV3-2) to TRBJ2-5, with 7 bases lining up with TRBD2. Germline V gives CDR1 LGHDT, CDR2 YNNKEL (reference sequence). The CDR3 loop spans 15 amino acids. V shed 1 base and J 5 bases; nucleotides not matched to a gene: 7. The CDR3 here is CASSQGPGGGETQYF. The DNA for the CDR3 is TGTGCCAGCAGCCAAGGTCCGGGGGGAGGTGAGACCCAGTACTTC.

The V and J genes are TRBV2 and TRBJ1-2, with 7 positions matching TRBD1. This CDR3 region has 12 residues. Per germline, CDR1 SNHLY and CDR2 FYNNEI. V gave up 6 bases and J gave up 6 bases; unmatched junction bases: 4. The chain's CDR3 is CASRSGQDGYTF. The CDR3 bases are TGTGCCAGCAGGTCAGGACAGGATGGCTACACCTTC.

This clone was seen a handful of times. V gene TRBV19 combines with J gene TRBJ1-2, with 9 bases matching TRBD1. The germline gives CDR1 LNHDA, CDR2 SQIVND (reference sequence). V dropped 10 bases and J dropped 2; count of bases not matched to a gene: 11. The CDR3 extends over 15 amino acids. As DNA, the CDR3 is TGTGCCATCCCAGCGGGGACAGGGCAGAACTATGGCTACACCTTC. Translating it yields CAIPAGTGQNYGYTF. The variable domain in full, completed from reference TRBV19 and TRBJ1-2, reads DGGITQSPKYLFRKEGQNVTLSCEQNLNHDAMYWYRQDPGQGLRLIYYSQIVNDFQKGDIAEGYSVSREKKESFPLTVTSAQKNPTAFYLCAIPAGTGQNYGYTFGSGTRLTVV.

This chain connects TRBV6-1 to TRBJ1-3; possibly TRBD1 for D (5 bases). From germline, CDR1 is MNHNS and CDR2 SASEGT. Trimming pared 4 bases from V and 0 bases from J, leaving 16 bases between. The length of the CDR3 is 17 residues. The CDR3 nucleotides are TGTGCCAGCAGTGCTGGGGCAGGGCGCCTCTCTGGAAACACCATATATTTT. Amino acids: CASSAGAGRLSGNTIYF.

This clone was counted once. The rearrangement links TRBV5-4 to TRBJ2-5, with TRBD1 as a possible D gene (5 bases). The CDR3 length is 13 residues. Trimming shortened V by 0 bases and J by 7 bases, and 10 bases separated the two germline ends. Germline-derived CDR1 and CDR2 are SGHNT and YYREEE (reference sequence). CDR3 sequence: CASSLAGLGTQYF. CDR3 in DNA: TGTGCCAGCAGCTTGGCAGGGCTTGGGACCCAGTACTTC.

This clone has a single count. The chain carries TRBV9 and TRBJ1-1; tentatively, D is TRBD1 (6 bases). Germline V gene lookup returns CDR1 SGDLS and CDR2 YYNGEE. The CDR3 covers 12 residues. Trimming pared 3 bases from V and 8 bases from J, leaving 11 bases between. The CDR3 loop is CASSGPDREAFF. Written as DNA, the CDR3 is TGTGCCAGCAGCGGGCCCGACAGGGAAGCTTTCTTT.

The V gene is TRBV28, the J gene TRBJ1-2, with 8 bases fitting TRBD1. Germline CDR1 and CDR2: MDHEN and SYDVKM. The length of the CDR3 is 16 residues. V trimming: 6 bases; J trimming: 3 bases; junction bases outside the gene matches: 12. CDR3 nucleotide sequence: TGTGCCAGCAGGCACCCCAACAGGGGGAAATACTATGGCTACACCTTC. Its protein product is CASRHPNRGKYYGYTF.

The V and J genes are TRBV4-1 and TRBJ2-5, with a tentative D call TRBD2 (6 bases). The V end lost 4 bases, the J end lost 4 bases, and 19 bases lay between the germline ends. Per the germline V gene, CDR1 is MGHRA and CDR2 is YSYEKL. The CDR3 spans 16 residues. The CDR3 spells CASSLQGRGRGETQYF. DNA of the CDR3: TGCGCCAGCAGCCTCCAGGGACGGGGGAGAGGAGAGACCCAGTACTTC.

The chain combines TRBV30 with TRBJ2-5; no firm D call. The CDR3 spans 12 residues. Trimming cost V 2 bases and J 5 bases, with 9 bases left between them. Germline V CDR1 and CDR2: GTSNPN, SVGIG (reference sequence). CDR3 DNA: TGTGCCTGGAGTACGGGTTCGGAGACCCAGTACTTC. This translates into CAWSTGSETQYF. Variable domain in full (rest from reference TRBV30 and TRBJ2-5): SQTIHQWPATLVQPVGSPLSLECTVEGTSNPNLYWYRQAAGRGLQLLFYSVGIGQISSEVPQNLSASRPQDRQFILSSKKLLLSDSGFYLCAWSTGSETQYFGPGTRLLVL.

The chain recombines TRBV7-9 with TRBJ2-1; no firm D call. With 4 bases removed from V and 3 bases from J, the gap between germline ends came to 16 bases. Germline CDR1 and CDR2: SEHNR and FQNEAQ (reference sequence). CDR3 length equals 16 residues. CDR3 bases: TGTGCCAGCAGCTCATCTTCGACACCCCACTACAATGAGCAGTTCTTC. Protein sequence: CASSSSSTPHYNEQFF.

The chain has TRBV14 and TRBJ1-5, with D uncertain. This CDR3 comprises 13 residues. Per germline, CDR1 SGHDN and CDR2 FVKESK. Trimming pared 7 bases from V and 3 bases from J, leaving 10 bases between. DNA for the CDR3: TGTGCCAGCACCGCAGGTCTCAATCAGCCCCAGCATTTT. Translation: CASTAGLNQPQHF.

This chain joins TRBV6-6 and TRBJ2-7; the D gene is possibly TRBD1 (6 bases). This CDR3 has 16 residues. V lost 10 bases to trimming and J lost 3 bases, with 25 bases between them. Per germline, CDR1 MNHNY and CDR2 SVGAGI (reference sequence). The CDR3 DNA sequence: TGTGCCACCGCAGGCAGTGGGCAGGGGATTGACTACGAGCAGTACTTC. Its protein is CATAGSGQGIDYEQYF.

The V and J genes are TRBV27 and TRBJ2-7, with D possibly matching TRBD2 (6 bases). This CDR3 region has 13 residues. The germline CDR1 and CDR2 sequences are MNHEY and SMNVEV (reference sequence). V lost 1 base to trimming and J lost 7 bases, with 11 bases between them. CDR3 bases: TGTGCCAGCAGTTTATGGCGGGAAGGGGAGCAGTACTTC. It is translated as CASSLWREGEQYF.

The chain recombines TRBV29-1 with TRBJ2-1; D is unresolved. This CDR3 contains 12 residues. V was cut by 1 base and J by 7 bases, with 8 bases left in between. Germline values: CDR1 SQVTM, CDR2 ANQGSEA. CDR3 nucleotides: TGCAGCGTTGAAGGAACTTCAAATGAGCAGTTCTTC. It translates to CSVEGTSNEQFF.